These 7 T cell receptor beta chains were all obtained from the same sample, sequenced in a study of liver allograft versus peripheral blood T cells. Study as a whole: Comparative analysis was performed on T cell receptor repertoires from transplanted livers and from recipients' peripheral blood.

Each CDR3 protein is one row after TCRdb ran MiXCR on the reads. The top ten clones hold 13% of a sample with over 10,000 distinct CDR3 sequences, around 18% of them seen once. The receptor source for this set is a human patient who had a liver transplant. The graft donor may account for some of the T cells.

This clonotype was counted at least ten times. V usage is TRBV6-6 and J usage is TRBJ1-5; D gene uncertain. The V gene lost 4 bases and the J gene lost 0 bases, with 10 bases spanning the gap. The CDR3 runs to 15 residues. Germline V gives CDR1 MNHNY, CDR2 SVGAGI (reference sequence). CDR3 amino acids: CASSSTDYSNQPQHF. DNA for the CDR3: TGTGCCAGCAGTTCGACGGATTATAGCAATCAGCCCCAGCATTTT.

This clonotype has a single count. CDR3 amino acids: CASSGQGSYEQYF. The CDR3 DNA reads TGTGCCAGCAGTGGACAGGGGTCCTACGAGCAGTACTTC. V is TRBV14 and J is TRBJ2-7, with 9 bases lining up with TRBD1. The CDR3 is 13 amino acids. Germline assignment: CDR1 SGHDN and CDR2 FVKESK. V shed 6 bases, J shed 1 base, and the junction held 1 base outside the gene matches.

The V and J genes are TRBV11-1 and TRBJ1-1, with D perhaps matching TRBD1 (6 bases). Trimming pared 5 bases from V and 4 bases from J, leaving 20 bases between. There are 16 residues in the CDR3. CDR1 and CDR2 from the germline V gene are SGHAT and FQDESV (reference sequence). This CDR3 reads CASSLFQGGVGTEAFF. The CDR3 coding sequence is TGTGCCAGCAGCCTATTTCAAGGGGGAGTGGGCACTGAAGCTTTCTTT.

By sample share, this clonotype is medium-sized (0.01 to 0.1%). Here the CDR3 reads CASTFRGGPSNQPQHF. The CDR3 bases are TGTGCCAGTACTTTTAGAGGAGGGCCGAGCAATCAGCCCCAGCATTTT. The rearrangement links TRBV19 to TRBJ1-5, with D hard to call. V lost 7 bases and J 1 base, leaving 17 bases between the germline ends. CDR1 and CDR2 from the germline V gene are LNHDA and SQIVND (reference sequence). The CDR3 has 16 amino acids.

This clonotype was observed at least ten times. The chain employs TRBV18 and TRBJ2-3; D ambiguous. The CDR3 runs to 14 residues. V lost 3 bases to trimming and J lost 2 bases, with 9 bases between them. Per germline, CDR1 KGHSH and CDR2 LQKENI. Here the CDR3 reads CASSPLGDTDTQYF. DNA of the CDR3: TGTGCCAGCTCACCCCTTGGGGACACAGATACGCAGTATTTT.

The chain uses TRBV20-1 and TRBJ1-1; 7 bases match TRBD1. CDR1 and CDR2 (germline): DFQATT, SNEGSKA (reference sequence). The CDR3 length is 15 residues. The junction had 9 bases not matched to a gene; V was cut back by 2 bases and J by 3 bases. The CDR3 DNA reads as TGCAGTGCTAGAAGGGGACCGGGACAGCACACTGAAGCTTTCTTT. Protein sequence: CSARRGPGQHTEAFF.

The gene calls are TRBV5-4 and TRBJ1-3; D gene ambiguous. V was pared by 0 bases and J by 2 bases, with 15 bases between. The CDR3 runs 17 residues. Germline CDR1 and CDR2: SGHNT and YYREEE (reference sequence). CDR3 residues: CASSLGVGQMTGNTIYF. CDR3 DNA sequence: TGTGCCAGCAGCTTGGGGGTCGGGCAGATGACTGGAAACACCATATATTTT. The whole variable domain, remainder taken from reference TRBV5-4 and TRBJ1-3, is ETGVTQSPTHLIKTRGQQVTLRCSSQSGHNTVSWYQQALGQGPQFIFQYYREEENGRGNFPPRFSGLQFPNYSSELNVNALELDDSALYLCASSLGVGQMTGNTIYFGEGSWLTVV.